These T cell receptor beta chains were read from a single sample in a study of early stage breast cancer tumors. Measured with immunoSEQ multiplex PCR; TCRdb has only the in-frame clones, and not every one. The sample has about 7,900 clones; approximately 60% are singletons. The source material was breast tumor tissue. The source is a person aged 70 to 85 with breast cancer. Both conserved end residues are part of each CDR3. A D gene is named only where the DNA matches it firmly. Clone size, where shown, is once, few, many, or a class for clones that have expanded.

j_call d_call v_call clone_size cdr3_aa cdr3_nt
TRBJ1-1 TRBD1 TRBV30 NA CAWVQGRDTEAFF TGTGCCTGGGTACAGGGGAGAGACACTGAAGCTTTCTTT
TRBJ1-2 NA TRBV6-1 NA CASSLYLGGNYGYTF TGTGCCAGCAGTCTCTACCTCGGGGGAAACTATGGCTACACCTTC
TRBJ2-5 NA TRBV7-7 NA CASSAGKETQYF TGTGCCAGCAGCGCAGGAAAAGAGACCCAGTACTTC
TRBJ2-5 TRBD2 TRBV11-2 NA CASSSFLSGLAGDQETQYF TGTGCCAGCAGCTCCTTCTTGAGTGGGCTAGCGGGGGACCAAGAGACCCAGTACTTC
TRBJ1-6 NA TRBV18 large CASSPLPQGYNSPLHF TGTGCCAGCTCACCTTTACCTCAGGGGTATAATTCACCCCTCCACTTT
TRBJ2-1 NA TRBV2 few CASSRGNEQFF TGTGCCAGCAGCCGGGGCAATGAGCAGTTCTTC
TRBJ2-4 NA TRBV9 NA CASSPGRAKNIQYF TGTGCCAGCAGCCCGGGGAGGGCCAAAAACATTCAGTACTTC
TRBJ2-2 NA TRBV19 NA CASKEGGNTGELFF TGTGCCAGTAAGGAGGGTGGGAACACCGGGGAGCTGTTTTTT
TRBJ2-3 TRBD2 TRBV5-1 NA CASSWSSGGKSTDTQYF TGCGCCAGCAGCTGGAGTAGCGGGGGAAAGAGCACAGATACGCAGTATTTT
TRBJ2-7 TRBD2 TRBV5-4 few CASSPQRGAQSEQYF TGTGCCAGCAGCCCTCAGCGGGGGGCCCAAAGCGAGCAGTACTTC
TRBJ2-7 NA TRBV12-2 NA CASRLAQTSYEQYF TGTGCAAGTCGCTTAGCACAGACCTCCTACGAGCAGTACTTC
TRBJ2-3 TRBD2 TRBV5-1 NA CASSLGPRAGDTDTQYF TGCGCCAGCAGCTTGGGACCTCGAGCGGGGGACACAGATACGCAGTATTTT
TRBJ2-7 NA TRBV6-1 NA CASSASYSYEQYF TGTGCCAGCAGCGCCAGTTACTCCTACGAGCAGTACTTC
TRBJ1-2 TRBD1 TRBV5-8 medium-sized CASSRGTDHGYTF TGTGCCAGCAGCCGTGGGACAGATCATGGCTACACCTTC
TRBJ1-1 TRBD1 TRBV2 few CASSDREAFF TGTGCCAGCAGCGACAGGGAGGCTTTCTTT
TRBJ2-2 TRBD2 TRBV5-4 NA CASCGFLAGGSGELFF TGTGCCAGCTGTGGGTTTTTGGCGGGGGGCTCCGGGGAGCTGTTTTTT
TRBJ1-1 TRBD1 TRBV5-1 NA CASSVQGANTEAFF TGCGCCAGCAGCGTACAGGGGGCGAACACTGAAGCTTTCTTT
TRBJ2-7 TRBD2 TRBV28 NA CASSLSLAGVKEQYF TGTGCCAGCAGTTTATCCCTAGCGGGGGTAAAGGAGCAGTACTTC
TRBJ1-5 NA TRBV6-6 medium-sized CASSSPGAGRAQHF TGTGCCAGCAGTTCCCCAGGCGCGGGGCGGGCCCAGCATTTT
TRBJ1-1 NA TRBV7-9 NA CASSPLRGGVNTEAFF TGTGCCAGCAGCCCACTAAGGGGGGGGGTGAACACTGAAGCTTTCTTT
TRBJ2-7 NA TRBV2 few CASTTDSHEQYF TGTGCCAGCACCACGGACAGCCACGAGCAGTACTTC
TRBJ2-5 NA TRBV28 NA CASIPGEGPGETQYF TGTGCCAGCATCCCAGGGGAGGGGCCGGGAGAGACCCAGTACTTC
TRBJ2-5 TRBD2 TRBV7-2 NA CASSPELLAAQETQYF TGTGCCAGCAGCCCTGAACTCCTAGCGGCCCAAGAGACCCAGTACTTC
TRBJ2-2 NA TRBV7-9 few CASSSTAGSGELFF TGTGCCAGCAGCTCAACGGCAGGCTCCGGGGAGCTGTTTTTT
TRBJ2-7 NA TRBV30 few CAWSRQVGEQYF TGTGCCTGGAGTAGACAGGTCGGCGAGCAGTACTTC
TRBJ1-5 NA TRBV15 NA CATSRDRAGTNQPQHF TGTGCCACCAGCAGAGATAGGGCAGGGACTAATCAGCCCCAGCATTTT
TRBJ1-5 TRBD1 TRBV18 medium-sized CASSPIGTGRINQPQHF TGTGCCAGCTCACCGATCGGGACAGGGCGGATCAATCAGCCCCAGCATTTT
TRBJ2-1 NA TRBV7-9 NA CASSLGWDFAVLDEQFF TGTGCCAGCAGCTTAGGATGGGACTTCGCGGTATTGGATGAGCAGTTCTTC